This entry lists 6 T cell receptor beta chains sequenced from one sample in a study of T cell repertoires in cytomegalovirus infection. No antigen has been assigned to these receptors. MiXCR, run by TCRdb on the reads, gives a single entry per CDR3 protein. The sample includes about 160,000 distinct CDR3 sequences, roughly 21% seen only once; the top ten take 20% to 30%. This sample comprised CD8+ T cells from cultured PBMCs, obtained from culture after CMV antigen stimulation. The receptor set was obtained from a human donor in good health (CMV status not recorded). Some clones in this sample may be carry-over from other donors' samples.

The table lists this clonotype with a few counts. V usage is TRBV5-4 and J usage is TRBJ2-1; 9 bases match TRBD1. This CDR3 region has 16 residues. Trimming at V came to 4 bases and at J to 6 bases, leaving 11 bases not matched to a gene. Germline CDR1 reads SGHNT; CDR2 reads YYREEE (reference sequence). CDR3 bases: TGTGCCAGCAGCCTGCCGGGGACAGGGACCGGCAATGAGCAGTTCTTC. It is translated as CASSLPGTGTGNEQFF.

The chain is built from TRBV7-8 and TRBJ1-4; no definite D call. The CDR3 is made up of 17 amino acids. Trimming removed 0 bases from V and 0 bases from J, with 11 bases in between. CDR1 and CDR2 (germline): SGHVS, FQNEAQ. The CDR3 here is CASSLAPPLATNEKLFF. The CDR3 DNA reads TGTGCCAGCAGCTTAGCCCCGCCGCTCGCAACTAATGAAAAACTGTTTTTT.

This clonotype was picked up a small number of times. The chain recombines TRBV28 with TRBJ2-4; D may be TRBD1 (6 bases). Trimming removed 3 bases from V and 8 bases from J, with 14 bases in between. This CDR3 region has 14 residues. CDR1 is MDHEN, CDR2 SYDVKM, per germline. For the CDR3, the DNA is TGTGCCAGCAGTTTCCCCCAGGGGTCAGACATTCAGTACTTC. Amino acid sequence: CASSFPQGSDIQYF.

This clonotype was seen a handful of times. The rearrangement uses TRBV28 and TRBJ2-1; D remains unclear. V dropped 7 bases and J dropped 0 bases, with 16 bases sitting between them. This CDR3 has 16 residues. The germline CDR1 and CDR2 sequences are MDHEN and SYDVKM. The CDR3 nucleotides read TGTGCCAGCATCAAGGCGTGGAGCAGCTCCTACAATGAGCAGTTCTTC. Its protein is CASIKAWSSSYNEQFF. Full variable domain (missing parts from reference TRBV28 and TRBJ2-1): DVKVTQSSRYLVKRTGEKVFLECVQDMDHENMFWYRQDPGLGLRLIYFSYDVKMKEKGDIPEGYSVSREKKERFSLILESASTNQTSMYLCASIKAWSSSYNEQFFGPGTRLTVL.

This clonotype was found a few times. V is TRBV7-2 and J is TRBJ2-2; D perhaps matches TRBD2 (6 bases). The CDR3 runs to 15 residues. V was pared by 4 bases and J by 6 bases, with 15 bases between. Germline CDR1 is SGHTA and CDR2 is FQGNSA. The chain's CDR3 is CASSSSPGLAGELFF. The CDR3, as DNA: TGTGCCAGCAGCTCTTCCCCGGGACTCGCCGGGGAGCTGTTTTTT.

At least ten counts were recorded for this clonotype. The chain is built from TRBV7-8 and TRBJ2-7; no clear D gene. The V gene lost 5 bases and the J gene lost 1 base, with 12 bases spanning the gap. The CDR3 totals 14 residues. Germline-derived CDR1 and CDR2 are SGHVS and FQNEAQ. The CDR3 region is CASSQVRESYEQYF. DNA for the CDR3: TGTGCCAGCAGCCAGGTCAGAGAATCCTACGAGCAGTACTTC.